The 3 T cell receptor beta chains listed next were all sequenced from one sample in a study of beta chain features in type 1 diabetes. Study conclusions and caveats: Shortening that was moderate but significant affected the TCRB CDR3s of Type 1 diabetes patients in all four CD4+ subsets.

Their antigen targets remain unknown. Sequenced material consisted of expressed TCRB transcripts (all of the isolated RNA was reverse transcribed). The assay was immunoSEQ multiplex PCR, and TCRdb's table has in-frame clones only and misses some. The data contain some 660,000 clones, roughly an eighth of them singletons. Sequenced: naive CD4+ T cells from blood. The receptors originated from a man younger than 30 with type 1 diabetes.

J is TRBJ1-5 and V is TRBV6-5; perhaps TRBD1 as D (5 bases). The V gene lost 7 bases and the J gene lost 4 bases, with 17 bases spanning the gap. CDR3 size: 15 residues. CDR1 and CDR2 from the germline V gene are MNHEY and SVGAGI. The DNA of the CDR3 is TGTGCCAGCATCCAAGGGGACGGAGGAAATCAGCCCCAGCATTTT. Protein sequence: CASIQGDGGNQPQHF.

The chain has TRBV21-1 and TRBJ2-7; TRBD1 reflects the table's D call only, with no check against the DNA. TRBV21-1 is a known pseudogene. The CDR3 consists of 14 residues. The DNA for the CDR3 is TGTGCCAGCCGCTCCGACAGGGCGATCTACGAGCAGTACTTC. It encodes CASRSDRAIYEQYF.

This chain joins TRBV7-9 and TRBJ2-5; D might be TRBD1 or TRBD2, each matching 5 bases. This CDR3 has 17 residues. Germline V gene sequence: CDR1 SEHNR, CDR2 FQNEAQ (reference sequence). V dropped 5 bases and J dropped 2 bases, with 21 bases sitting between them. This CDR3 is CASSPYGTAASQETQYF. CDR3 nucleotides: TGTGCCAGCAGCCCTTACGGGACGGCAGCGTCACAAGAGACCCAGTACTTC.